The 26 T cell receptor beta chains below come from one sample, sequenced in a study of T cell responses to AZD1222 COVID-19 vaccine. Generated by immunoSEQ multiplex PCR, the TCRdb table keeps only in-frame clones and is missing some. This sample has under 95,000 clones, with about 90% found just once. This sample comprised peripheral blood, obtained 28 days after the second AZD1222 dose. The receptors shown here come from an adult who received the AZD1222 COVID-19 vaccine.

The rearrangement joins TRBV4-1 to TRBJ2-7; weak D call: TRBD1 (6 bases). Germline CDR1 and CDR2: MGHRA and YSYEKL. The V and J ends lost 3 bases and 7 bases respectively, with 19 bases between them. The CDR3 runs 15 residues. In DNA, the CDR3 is TGCGCCAGCAGCCAGCAACAGGACAGTAATCGGGAGCAGTACTTC. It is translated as CASSQQQDSNREQYF.

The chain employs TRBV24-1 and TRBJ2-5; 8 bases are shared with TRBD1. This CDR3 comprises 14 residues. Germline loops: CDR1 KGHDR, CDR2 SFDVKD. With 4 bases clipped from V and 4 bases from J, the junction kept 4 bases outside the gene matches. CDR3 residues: CATSEDRVGETQYF. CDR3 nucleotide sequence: TGTGCCACCAGTGAGGACAGGGTTGGAGAGACCCAGTACTTC.

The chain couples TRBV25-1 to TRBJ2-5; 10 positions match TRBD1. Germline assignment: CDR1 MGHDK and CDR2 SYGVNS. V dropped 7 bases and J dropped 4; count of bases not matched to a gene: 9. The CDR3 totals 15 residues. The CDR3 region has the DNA TGTGCCAGCATTGAGGGGACAGGGGAAGGAGAGACCCAGTACTTC. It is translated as CASIEGTGEGETQYF.

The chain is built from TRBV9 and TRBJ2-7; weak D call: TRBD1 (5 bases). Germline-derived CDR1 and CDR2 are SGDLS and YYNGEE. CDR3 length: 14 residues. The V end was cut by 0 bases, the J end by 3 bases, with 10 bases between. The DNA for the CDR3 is TGTGCCAGCAGCGTAGTAGGGGAAGGCTACGAGCAGTACTTC. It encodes CASSVVGEGYEQYF.

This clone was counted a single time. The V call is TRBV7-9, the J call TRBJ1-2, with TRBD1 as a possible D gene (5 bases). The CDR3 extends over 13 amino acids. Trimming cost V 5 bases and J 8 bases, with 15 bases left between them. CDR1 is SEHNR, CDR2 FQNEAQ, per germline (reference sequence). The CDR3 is CASSLGTPSGYTF. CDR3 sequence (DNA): TGTGCCAGCAGCCTCGGGACGCCGTCGGGCTACACCTTC.

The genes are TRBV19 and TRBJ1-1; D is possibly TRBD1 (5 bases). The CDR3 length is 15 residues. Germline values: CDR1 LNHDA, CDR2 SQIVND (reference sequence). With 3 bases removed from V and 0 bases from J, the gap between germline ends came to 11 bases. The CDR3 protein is CASSMGLGMNTEAFF. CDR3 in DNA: TGTGCCAGTAGTATGGGGCTGGGCATGAACACTGAAGCTTTCTTT.

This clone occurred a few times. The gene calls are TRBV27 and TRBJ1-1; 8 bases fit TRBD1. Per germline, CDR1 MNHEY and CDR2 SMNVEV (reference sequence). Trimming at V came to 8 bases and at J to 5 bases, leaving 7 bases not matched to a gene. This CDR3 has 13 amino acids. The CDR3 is CASWPGQETEAFF. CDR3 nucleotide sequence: TGTGCCAGCTGGCCGGGACAGGAAACTGAAGCTTTCTTT.

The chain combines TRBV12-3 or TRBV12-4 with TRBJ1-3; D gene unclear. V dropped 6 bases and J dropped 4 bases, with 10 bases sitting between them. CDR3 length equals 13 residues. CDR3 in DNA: TGTGCCAGCAGCCAAAGCCTGGGAAACACCATATATTTT. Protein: CASSQSLGNTIYF.

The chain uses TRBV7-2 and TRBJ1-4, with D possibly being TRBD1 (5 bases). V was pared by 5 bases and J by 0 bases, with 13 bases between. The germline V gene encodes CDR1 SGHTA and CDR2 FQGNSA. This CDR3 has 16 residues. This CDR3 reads CASSGREQATNEKLFF. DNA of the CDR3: TGTGCCAGCAGCGGGCGGGAACAGGCAACTAATGAAAAACTGTTTTTT. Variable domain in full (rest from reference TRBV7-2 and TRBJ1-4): GAGVSQSPSNKVTEKGKDVELRCDPISGHTALYWYRQSLGQGLEFLIYFQGNSAPDKSGLPSDRFSAERTGGSVSTLTIQRTQQEDSAVYLCASSGREQATNEKLFFGSGTQLSVL.

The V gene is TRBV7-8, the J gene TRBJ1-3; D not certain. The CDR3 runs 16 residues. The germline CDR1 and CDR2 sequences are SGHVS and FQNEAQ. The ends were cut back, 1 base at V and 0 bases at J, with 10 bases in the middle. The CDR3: CASSLGPGRSGNTIYF. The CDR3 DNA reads TGTGCCAGCAGCTTAGGCCCAGGCCGCTCTGGAAACACCATATATTTT. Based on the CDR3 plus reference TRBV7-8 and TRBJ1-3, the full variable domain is GAGVSQSPRYKVAKRGQDVALRCDPISGHVSLFWYQQALGQGPEFLTYFQNEAQLDKSGLPSDRFFAERPEGSVSTLKIQRTQQEDSAVYLCASSLGPGRSGNTIYFGEGSWLTVV.

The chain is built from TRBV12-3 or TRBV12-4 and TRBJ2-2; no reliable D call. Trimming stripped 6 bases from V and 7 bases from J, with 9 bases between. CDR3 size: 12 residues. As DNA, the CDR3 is TGTGCCAGCAGAAGGGCTGGCGGGGAGCTGTTTTTT. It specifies CASRRAGGELFF.

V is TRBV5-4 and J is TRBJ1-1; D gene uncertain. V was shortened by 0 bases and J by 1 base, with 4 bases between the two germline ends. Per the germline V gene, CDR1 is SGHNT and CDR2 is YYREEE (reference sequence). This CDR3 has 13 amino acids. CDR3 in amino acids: CASSLDRNTEAFF. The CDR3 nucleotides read TGTGCCAGCAGCTTGGATAGGAACACTGAAGCTTTCTTT.

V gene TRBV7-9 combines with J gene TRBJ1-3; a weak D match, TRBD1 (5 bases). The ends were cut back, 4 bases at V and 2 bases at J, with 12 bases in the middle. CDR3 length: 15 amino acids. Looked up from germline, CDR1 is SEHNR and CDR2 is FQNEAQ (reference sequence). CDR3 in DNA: TGTGCCAGCAGCTCGTTACGGGGCCCTGGAAACACCATATATTTT. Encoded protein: CASSSLRGPGNTIYF.

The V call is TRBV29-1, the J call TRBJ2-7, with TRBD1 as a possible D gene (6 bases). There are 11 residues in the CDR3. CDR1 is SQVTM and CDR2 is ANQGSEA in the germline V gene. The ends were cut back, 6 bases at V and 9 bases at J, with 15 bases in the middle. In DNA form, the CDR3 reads TGCAGCGTGTCTCAGGGGTTGGTGCAGTACTTC. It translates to CSVSQGLVQYF.

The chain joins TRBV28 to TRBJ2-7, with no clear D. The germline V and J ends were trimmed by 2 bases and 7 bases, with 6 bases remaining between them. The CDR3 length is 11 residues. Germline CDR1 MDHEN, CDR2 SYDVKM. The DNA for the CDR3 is TGTGCCAGCAGTTTACGAGAGGAGCAGTACTTC. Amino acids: CASSLREEQYF.

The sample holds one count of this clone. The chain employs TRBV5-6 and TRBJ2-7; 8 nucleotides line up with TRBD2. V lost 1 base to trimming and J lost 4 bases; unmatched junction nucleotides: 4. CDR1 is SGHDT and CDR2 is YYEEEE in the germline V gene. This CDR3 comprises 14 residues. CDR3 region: CASSLFSGVYEQYF. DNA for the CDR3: TGTGCCAGCAGCTTGTTTAGCGGGGTATACGAGCAGTACTTC.

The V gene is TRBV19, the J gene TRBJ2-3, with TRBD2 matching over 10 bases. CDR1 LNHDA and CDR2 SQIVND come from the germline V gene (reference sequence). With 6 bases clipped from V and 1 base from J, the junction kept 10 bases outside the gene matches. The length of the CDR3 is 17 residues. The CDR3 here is CASRRAGGLTGTDTQYF. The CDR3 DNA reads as TGTGCCAGTAGGCGAGCGGGGGGGCTAACGGGCACAGATACGCAGTATTTT.

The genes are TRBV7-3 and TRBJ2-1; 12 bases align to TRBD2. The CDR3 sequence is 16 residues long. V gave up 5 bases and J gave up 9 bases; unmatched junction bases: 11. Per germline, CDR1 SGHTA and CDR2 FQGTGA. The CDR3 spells CASSPTLAGGPGEQFF. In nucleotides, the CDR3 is TGTGCCAGCAGCCCAACGCTAGCGGGGGGGCCAGGTGAGCAGTTCTTC.

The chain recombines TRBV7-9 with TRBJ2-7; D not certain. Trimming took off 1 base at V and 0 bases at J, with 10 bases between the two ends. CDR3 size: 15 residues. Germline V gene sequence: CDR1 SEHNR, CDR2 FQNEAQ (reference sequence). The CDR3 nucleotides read TGTGCCAGCAGCTTAGAGCACAGAAGCTCCTACGAGCAGTACTTC. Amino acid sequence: CASSLEHRSSYEQYF.

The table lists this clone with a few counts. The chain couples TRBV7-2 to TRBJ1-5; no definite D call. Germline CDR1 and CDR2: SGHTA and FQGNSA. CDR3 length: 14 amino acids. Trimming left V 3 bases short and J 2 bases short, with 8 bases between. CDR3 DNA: TGTGCCAGCAGCTTTTCGGAGGGCAATCAGCCCCAGCATTTT. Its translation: CASSFSEGNQPQHF.

The CDR3 reads CASSMAGLAGGSDTQYF. In nucleotides, the CDR3 is TGTGCCAGTAGTATGGCCGGACTAGCGGGGGGTTCAGATACGCAGTATTTT. The chain combines TRBV19 with TRBJ2-3; 14 bases agree with TRBD2. The CDR3 has 17 residues. CDR1 and CDR2 from the germline V gene are LNHDA and SQIVND (reference sequence). V gave up 3 bases and J gave up 4 bases; unmatched junction bases: 6.

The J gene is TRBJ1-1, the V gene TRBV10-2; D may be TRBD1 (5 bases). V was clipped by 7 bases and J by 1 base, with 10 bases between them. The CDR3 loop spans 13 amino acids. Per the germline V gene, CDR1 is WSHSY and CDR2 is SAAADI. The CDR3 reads CASTGTRNTEAFF. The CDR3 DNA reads TGCGCCAGCACCGGGACCCGGAACACTGAAGCTTTCTTT.

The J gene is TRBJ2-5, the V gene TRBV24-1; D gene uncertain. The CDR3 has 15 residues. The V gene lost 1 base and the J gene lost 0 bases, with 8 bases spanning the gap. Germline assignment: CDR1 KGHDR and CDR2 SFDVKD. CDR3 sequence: CATSDFDPYQETQYF. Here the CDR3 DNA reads TGTGCCACCAGTGATTTTGACCCATACCAAGAGACCCAGTACTTC.

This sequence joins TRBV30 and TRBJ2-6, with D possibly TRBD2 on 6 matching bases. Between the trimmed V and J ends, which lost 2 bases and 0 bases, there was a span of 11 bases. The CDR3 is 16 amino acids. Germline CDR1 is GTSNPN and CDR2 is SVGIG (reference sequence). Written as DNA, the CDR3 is TGTGCCTGGAGTCCGATGGGGGGCTCTGGGGCCAACGTCCTGACTTTC. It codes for CAWSPMGGSGANVLTF.

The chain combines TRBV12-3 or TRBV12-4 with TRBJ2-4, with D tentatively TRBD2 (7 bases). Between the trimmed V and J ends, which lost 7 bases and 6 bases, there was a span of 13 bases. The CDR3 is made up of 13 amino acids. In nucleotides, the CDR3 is TGTGCCAGCACCCGAGGGGGGGCAAACATTCAGTACTTC. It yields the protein CASTRGGANIQYF.

Written as DNA, the CDR3 is TGTGCCTGGACAGGCCGTGAAAAACTGTTTTTT. It codes for CAWTGREKLFF. The rearrangement joins TRBV30 to TRBJ1-4; D is unresolved. The CDR3 consists of 11 residues. CDR1 and CDR2 (germline): GTSNPN, SVGIG (reference sequence). Between the trimmed V and J ends, which lost 4 bases and 7 bases, there was a span of 7 bases.